The 24 T cell receptor beta chains presented below share a single source sample, sequenced in a study of radiotherapy plus CTLA-4 blockade in lung cancer. This table comes from immunoSEQ multiplex PCR, and its TCRdb copy is limited to in-frame clones, with some not included. Of 50,000 to 65,000 clones listed, approximately 80% were seen once; the top ten hold about 6.1%. This specimen consisted of peripheral blood, obtained from a patient treated with radiotherapy plus ipilimumab. These receptor sequences come from a human donor with non-small cell lung cancer whose response to radiotherapy plus ipilimumab could not be evaluated.

The genes are TRBV11-2 and TRBJ1-2; TRBD1 is a possible D gene (6 bases). V was clipped by 2 bases and J by 0 bases, with 19 bases between them. This CDR3 spans 18 amino acids. Germline-derived CDR1 and CDR2 are SGHAT and FQNNGV. The CDR3 reads CASSLSRGGGFSNYGYTF. Written as DNA, the CDR3 is TGTGCCAGCAGCTTAAGCCGTGGGGGGGGCTTTTCTAACTATGGCTACACCTTC.

The chain links TRBV2 to TRBJ1-3, with 7 bases aligning to TRBD1. Germline V lookup: CDR1 SNHLY, CDR2 FYNNEI. V was clipped by 6 bases and J by 4 bases; unmatched bases: 9. CDR3 length equals 15 residues. The CDR3 nucleotides read TGTGCCAGCAGCCCTGGACAGGCCCGCGGAAACACCATATATTTT. Amino acid sequence: CASSPGQARGNTIYF. The full variable domain, its missing parts supplied by reference TRBV2 and TRBJ1-3, is EPEVTQTPSHQVTQMGQEVILRCVPISNHLYFYWYRQILGQKVEFLVSFYNNEISEKSEIFDDQFSVERPDGSNFTLKIRSTKLEDSAMYFCASSPGQARGNTIYFGEGSWLTVV.

V is TRBV9 and J is TRBJ2-5; tentative D call: TRBD2 (7 bases). Looked up from germline, CDR1 is SGDLS and CDR2 is YYNGEE. Trimming removed 0 bases from V and 4 bases from J, with 16 bases in between. This CDR3 has 16 residues. CDR3 in DNA: TGTGCCAGCAGCGTAGACGAGGGGGGGCCTCGAGAGACCCAGTACTTC. Translated: CASSVDEGGPRETQYF. Using reference TRBV9 and TRBJ2-5 for the parts outside the CDR3, the full variable domain is DSGVTQTPKHLITATGQRVTLRCSPRSGDLSVYWYQQSLDQGLQFLIQYYNGEERAKGNILERFSAQQFPDLHSELNLSSLELGDSALYFCASSVDEGGPRETQYFGPGTRLLVL.

This chain connects TRBV9 to TRBJ2-3, with TRBD2 matching over 8 bases. The V and J ends lost 0 bases and 3 bases, in that order; junction bases with no gene match: 6. CDR3 length: 16 residues. Germline CDR1 reads SGDLS; CDR2 reads YYNGEE. The CDR3 loop is CASSVAVAGTTDTQYF. CDR3 coding DNA: TGTGCCAGCAGCGTAGCAGTAGCGGGGACAACAGATACGCAGTATTTT.

The chain recombines TRBV2 with TRBJ2-2, with 7 bases fitting TRBD1. CDR1 and CDR2 (germline): SNHLY, FYNNEI. The CDR3 consists of 13 residues. J gave up 5 bases and V 7 bases, and 4 bases lay outside the gene matches. The CDR3 DNA is TGTGCCAGCACCCTGACAGGGACCGGGGAGCTGTTTTTT. Translated: CASTLTGTGELFF. Drawing the rest from reference TRBV2 and TRBJ2-2, the complete variable domain is EPEVTQTPSHQVTQMGQEVILRCVPISNHLYFYWYRQILGQKVEFLVSFYNNEISEKSEIFDDQFSVERPDGSNFTLKIRSTKLEDSAMYFCASTLTGTGELFFGEGSRLTVL.

J is TRBJ1-5 and V is TRBV5-1; a weak D match, TRBD1 (5 bases). With 2 bases removed from V and 6 bases from J, the gap between germline ends came to 15 bases. The CDR3 spans 15 residues. Germline CDR1 is SGHRS and CDR2 is YFSETQ. The CDR3 bases are TGCGCCAGCAGCTTCTCGGGACTTTCGAGTCAGCCCCAGCATTTT. Its protein is CASSFSGLSSQPQHF.

This chain links TRBV27 with TRBJ2-1; 11 bases are a match to TRBD2. The CDR3 contains 18 residues. V gave up 3 bases and J gave up 7 bases; unmatched junction bases: 14. Germline values: CDR1 MNHEY, CDR2 SMNVEV (reference sequence). DNA for the CDR3: TGTGCCAGCAGTTTCAAGAGGGTAGGGGCTAGCGGGGGGAATGAGCAGTTCTTC. Protein product: CASSFKRVGASGGNEQFF.

The chain carries TRBV18 and TRBJ1-5; maybe TRBD1 (6 bases). With 5 bases removed from V and 3 bases from J, the gap between germline ends came to 14 bases. The CDR3 length is 15 residues. Germline V gene sequence: CDR1 KGHSH, CDR2 LQKENI. The CDR3 region has the DNA TGTGCCAGCTCAGAAACGACAGGATTCAATCAGCCCCAGCATTTT. It codes for CASSETTGFNQPQHF.

This clone has a handful of counts. The chain employs TRBV7-9 and TRBJ1-1; 7 nucleotides line up with TRBD1. CDR3 length: 17 residues. The V and J ends lost 1 base and 5 bases, in that order; junction bases with no gene match: 13. Looked up from germline, CDR1 is SEHNR and CDR2 is FQNEAQ (reference sequence). CDR3 protein: CASSLGRQGTPQTEAFF. For the CDR3, the DNA is TGTGCCAGCAGCTTAGGGCGACAGGGAACCCCCCAAACTGAAGCTTTCTTT.

This clone was counted only a few times. This chain joins TRBV7-2 and TRBJ2-1, with D perhaps TRBD2 (6 bases). The germline V gene encodes CDR1 SGHTA and CDR2 FQGNSA. V lost 2 bases and J lost 9, with 14 bases in between. There are 14 residues in the CDR3. CDR3 coding DNA: TGTGCCAGCAGCTTAAGTTTGGCGGGACTTGAGCAGTTCTTC. Its protein is CASSLSLAGLEQFF.

There are a few counts of this clone. The V gene is TRBV7-9, the J gene TRBJ2-5, with D perhaps matching TRBD2 (5 bases). CDR1 and CDR2 (germline): SEHNR, FQNEAQ (reference sequence). The CDR3 sequence is 16 residues long. Trimming took off 4 bases at V and 4 bases at J, with 19 bases between the two ends. The CDR3 bases are TGTGCCAGCAGCTCGACCAGAACTAGGAGCGGAGAGACCCAGTACTTC. Translating it yields CASSSTRTRSGETQYF. The full variable domain, completed using reference TRBV7-9 and TRBJ2-5, is DTGVSQNPRHKITKRGQNVTFRCDPISEHNRLYWYRQTLGQGPEFLTYFQNEAQLEKSRLLSDRFSAERPKGSFSTLEIQRTEQGDSAMYLCASSSTRTRSGETQYFGPGTRLLVL.

V gene TRBV27 combines with J gene TRBJ1-6, with a weak D call TRBD1 (5 bases). Between the trimmed V and J ends, which lost 5 bases and 3 bases, there was a span of 8 bases. This CDR3 has 14 amino acids. Germline V gives CDR1 MNHEY, CDR2 SMNVEV (reference sequence). DNA for the CDR3: TGTGCCAGCAGTGTGACAGTCTATAATTCACCCCTCCACTTT. Protein: CASSVTVYNSPLHF.

This clone was counted a few times. V and J are TRBV4-1 and TRBJ1-1; no clear D. This CDR3 region has 15 residues. CDR1 is MGHRA, CDR2 YSYEKL, per germline. Trimming removed 0 bases at V and 4 bases at J, with 12 bases between. The CDR3 sequence is CASSQDPGVGTEAFF. In nucleotides, the CDR3 is TGCGCCAGCAGCCAAGATCCGGGAGTTGGCACTGAAGCTTTCTTT.

The chain links TRBV18 to TRBJ2-5, with 12 bases aligning to TRBD2. V gave up 3 bases and J gave up 6 bases; unmatched junction bases: 5. From germline, CDR1 is KGHSH and CDR2 LQKENI. CDR3 size: 15 residues. The CDR3 DNA reads as TGTGCCAGCTCACCCGGACTAGCGGGGATTAAGACCCAGTACTTC. It yields the protein CASSPGLAGIKTQYF. The full variable domain, with the rest looked up from reference TRBV18 and TRBJ2-5, is NAGVMQNPRHLVRRRGQEARLRCSPMKGHSHVYWYRQLPEEGLKFMVYLQKENIIDESGMPKERFSAEFPKEGPSILRIQQVVRGDSAAYFCASSPGLAGIKTQYFGPGTRLLVL.

This clone was found a few times. V is TRBV29-1 and J is TRBJ2-1; a weak D match, TRBD2 (6 bases). CDR1 is SQVTM, CDR2 ANQGSEA, per germline. There are 12 residues in the CDR3. V lost 4 bases and J lost 9, with 13 bases in between. The CDR3 loop reads CSVGARDSEQFF. CDR3 bases: TGCAGCGTTGGGGCCAGGGACTCTGAGCAGTTCTTC.

This clone came up once. The chain links TRBV27 to TRBJ1-2, with D possibly matching TRBD1 (6 bases). Germline CDR1 is MNHEY and CDR2 is SMNVEV (reference sequence). The CDR3 runs 13 residues. Trimming removed 3 bases at V and 4 bases at J, with 9 bases between. The CDR3 region has the DNA TGTGCCAGCAGTTTCAGGGGAGTCTATGGCTACACCTTC. This translates into CASSFRGVYGYTF.

The rearrangement joins TRBV4-2 to TRBJ2-5, with TRBD2 matching over 8 bases. The ends lost 4 bases at V and 3 bases at J; junction bases unmatched: 13. Germline-derived CDR1 and CDR2 are LGHNA and YNFKEQ. There are 17 residues in the CDR3. CDR3 sequence: CASSLGGALLRKETQYF. The DNA for the CDR3 is TGTGCCAGCAGCCTCGGGGGGGCCCTGCTCCGCAAAGAGACCCAGTACTTC.

The chain uses TRBV7-2 and TRBJ1-1; D unresolved. The V gene's germline CDR1 is SGHTA and CDR2 FQGNSA. There are 14 residues in the CDR3. The germline V and J ends were trimmed by 3 bases and 1 base, with 9 bases remaining between them. The CDR3 DNA reads as TGTGCCAGCAGCTTGCTGGGAGGGAACACTGAAGCTTTCTTT. Its protein is CASSLLGGNTEAFF. Variable domain in full (rest from reference TRBV7-2 and TRBJ1-1): GAGVSQSPSNKVTEKGKDVELRCDPISGHTALYWYRQSLGQGLEFLIYFQGNSAPDKSGLPSDRFSAERTGGSVSTLTIQRTQQEDSAVYLCASSLLGGNTEAFFGQGTRLTVV.

V is TRBV29-1 and J is TRBJ2-4, with 7 bases matching TRBD2. The junction had 5 bases not matched to a gene; V was cut back by 3 bases and J by 0 bases. The CDR3 is 15 residues long. Germline lookup yields CDR1 SQVTM and CDR2 ANQGSEA. As DNA, the CDR3 is TGCAGCGTTGAGGTGCTAGCGGTAGCCAAAAACATTCAGTACTTC. Translated: CSVEVLAVAKNIQYF.

This sequence joins TRBV9 and TRBJ2-2; 10 nucleotides align to TRBD2. In germline, CDR1 is SGDLS, CDR2 YYNGEE. V shed 4 bases and J 2 bases; nucleotides not matched to a gene: 8. The CDR3 is made up of 17 amino acids. CDR3 coding DNA: TGTGCCAGCAGCCCCCTTCGGACTAGCGGAAACACCGGGGAGCTGTTTTTT. It translates to CASSPLRTSGNTGELFF. The full variable domain, its missing parts supplied by reference TRBV9 and TRBJ2-2, is DSGVTQTPKHLITATGQRVTLRCSPRSGDLSVYWYQQSLDQGLQFLIQYYNGEERAKGNILERFSAQQFPDLHSELNLSSLELGDSALYFCASSPLRTSGNTGELFFGEGSRLTVL.

This clone counts as medium-sized. The genes are TRBV15 and TRBJ2-7, with TRBD2 matching over 7 bases. CDR1 LNHNV and CDR2 YYDKDF come from the germline V gene (reference sequence). This CDR3 is built from 17 residues. V shed 0 bases and J 5 bases; nucleotides not matched to a gene: 13. The CDR3 DNA is TGTGCCACCAGCAGAGATACGGGACTACAAGTGATCAACGAGCAGTACTTC. Its protein product is CATSRDTGLQVINEQYF.

The V call is TRBV10-2, the J call TRBJ2-7; 7 bases agree with TRBD1. J was trimmed by 2 bases and V by 4 bases; bases with no gene match: 11. The CDR3 totals 16 residues. In germline, CDR1 is WSHSY, CDR2 SAAADI. The CDR3 protein is CASSGRQGPDPYEQYF. The DNA of the CDR3 is TGCGCCAGCAGTGGCAGACAGGGACCCGATCCCTACGAGCAGTACTTC.

J is TRBJ1-1 and V is TRBV19, with a possible D match to TRBD1 (6 bases). Germline-derived CDR1 and CDR2 are LNHDA and SQIVND (reference sequence). The CDR3 spans 14 residues. V was pared by 5 bases and J by 1 base, with 11 bases between. CDR3 sequence reads: CASSVTGSNTEAFF. The DNA of the CDR3 is TGTGCCAGTAGTGTTACAGGGTCGAACACTGAAGCTTTCTTT.

The chain combines TRBV28 with TRBJ1-1, with D unclear. The V end was cut by 7 bases, the J end by 0 bases, with 9 bases between. The CDR3 contains 13 residues. The germline gives CDR1 MDHEN, CDR2 SYDVKM. CDR3 region: CASINTLNTEAFF. The CDR3 nucleotides read TGTGCCAGCATCAACACATTGAACACTGAAGCTTTCTTT.